This entry lists 26 T cell receptor beta chains sequenced from one sample in a study of CD8+ T cells in alopecia areata (dated by TCRdb to the late 2010s). The method behind the library was the immunoSEQ multiplex PCR assay. For TCR sequencing, RNA was extracted from every sample and reverse transcribed into cDNA to serve as template. TCRdb holds this immuneACCESS table with in-frame rearrangements only. Some clones are missing; in checked studies, unresolved V genes explain under half, and the rest has no known cause. The sample records over 100,000 clones, none occurring a single time. Jointly, the top ten make up around a fifth of the sample. The sequenced sample consisted of lesional skin. All receptors come from a C3H/HeJ mouse with alopecia areata. The strain carries MHC haplotype H2-k.

This clone was recorded a few times. Genes and germline come from the mouse. The sequenced fragment ends 4 residues before the CDR3 boundary, so the rest is inferred from the germline J gene. The chain joins TRBV17 to TRBJ1-1; TRBD1 aligns across 7 bases. CDR3 length: 14 amino acids. Germline lookup yields CDR1 MNHDT and CDR2 YYDKIL. The junction had 4 bases not matched to a gene; V was cut back by 3 bases and J by 3 bases. The CDR3 DNA, read in part, is TGTGCTAGCAGTAGTTTACAGGGGCACACA. This translates into CASSSLQGHT. The complete CDR3 reads CASSSLQGHTEVFF. The entire variable domain, with the rest obtained from reference TRBV17 and TRBJ1-1, is as follows: DTTVKQNPRYKLARVGKPVNLICSQTMNHDTMYWYQKKPNQAPKLLLFYYDKILNREADTFEKFQSSRPNNSFCSLYIGSAGLEYSAMYLCASSSLQGHTEVFFGKGTRLTVV.

A note on this clone: Gene names and germline refer to mouse. The read halts 4 residues ahead of the CDR3 end, with the missing end drawn from the germline J gene. The chain uses TRBV13-3 and TRBJ2-1; 8 nucleotides line up with TRBD1. J lost 6 bases, V lost 5 bases, and 4 bases had no gene match. Germline values: CDR1 NNHDY, CDR2 SYVADS. The CDR3 spans 13 residues. The CDR3: CASRGQAGAEQFF. The DNA read from the CDR3 is TGTGCCAGCAGGGGACAGGCGGGTGCT.

A word on this clone: Gene and germline names: mouse. Read data end 4 residues before the CDR3 end; the end is taken from the germline J gene. The rearrangement joins TRBV13-2 to TRBJ2-7; TRBD2 agrees at 11 bases. CDR1 and CDR2 (germline): NNHNN, SYGAGS (reference sequence). This CDR3 comprises 14 residues. The CDR3 DNA, read in part, is TGTGCCAGCGGAGTACTGGGGGGGCGGGAT. It yields the protein CASGVLGGRD. The CDR3, in full, reads CASGVLGGRDEQYF.

With regard to this clone: Here the gene names and germline are mouse. The missing CDR3 end, 4 residues past where the read stops, is filled in from the germline J gene. The V and J genes are TRBV5 and TRBJ1-2; D remains unclear. V was shortened by 4 bases and J by 0 bases, with 6 bases between the two germline ends. CDR3 length: 13 residues. Germline V lookup: CDR1 LGHNA, CDR2 YNLKQL (reference sequence). CDR3 bases read: TGTGCCAGCAGCCTCAGGCCAAACTCC. This translates into CASSLRPNS. The entire CDR3 sequence reads CASSLRPNSDYTF.

As concerns this clone: The germline and genes are mouse ones. The CDR3 end falls 4 residues outside the read, so it is completed with the germline J gene. The chain has TRBV13-3 and TRBJ2-3; D may be TRBD2 (5 bases). The CDR3 runs to 17 residues. V gave up 5 bases and J gave up 0 bases, with 19 bases separating them. Looked up from germline, CDR1 is NNHDY and CDR2 is SYVADS. The CDR3 loop reads CASSPWATPGSAETLYF. The DNA read from the CDR3 is TGTGCCAGCAGCCCCTGGGCCACCCCGGGTAGTGCAGAA.

This clone has a handful of counts. Mouse names are used for the genes. The sequence runs out 4 residues before the end of the CDR3; the remainder is reconstructed from the germline J gene. The J gene is TRBJ1-1, the V gene TRBV5; no firm D call. The germline gives CDR1 LGHNA, CDR2 YNLKQL (reference sequence). V lost 4 bases and J 0 bases, leaving 9 bases between the germline ends. The CDR3 loop spans 14 amino acids. CDR3 sequence reads: CASSLGRANTEVFF. The covered CDR3 bases are TGTGCCAGCAGCCTGGGTCGGGCAAACACA.

Details on this clone: Mouse gene names and germline throughout. The sequenced part of the CDR3 DNA is TGTGCCAGCAGCCCTAGACAGGGAGAGTAT. Its protein product is CASSPRQGEY. The complete CDR3 protein is CASSPRQGEYEQYF. This rearrangement joins TRBV5 to TRBJ2-7; TRBD1 matches 7 bases. Sequencing ends 4 residues short of the CDR3 end; the germline J gene provides the rest. There are 14 residues in the CDR3. Germline loops: CDR1 LGHNA, CDR2 YNLKQL (reference sequence).

This clone appeared many times. Genes and germline come from the mouse. The read is 4 residues too short to cover the CDR3 end, so that end is filled in from the germline J gene. The chain recombines TRBV13-3 with TRBJ2-2; the D gene is possibly TRBD1 (6 bases). From germline, CDR1 is NNHDY and CDR2 SYVADS. V was pared by 3 bases and J by 1 base, with 10 bases between. The length of the CDR3 is 15 residues. CDR3 amino acids: CASSGDNKNTGQLYF. CDR3 bases read: TGTGCCAGCAGTGGGGACAATAAAAACACCGGG.

This clone was counted between two and nine times. Gene names denote mouse genes. The read stops 4 residues short of the end of the CDR3; the missing end is completed from the germline J gene. The chain uses TRBV13-3 and TRBJ1-2; perhaps TRBD1 as D (6 bases). In germline, CDR1 is NNHDY, CDR2 SYVADS. The CDR3 is 12 residues long. The sequenced CDR3 bases are TGTGCCAGCAGTCAGGGGAGGTCC. Protein product: CASSQGRS. The entire CDR3 sequence reads CASSQGRSDYTF.

This clone was counted many times. Mouse germline and gene names are used. The read halts 4 residues ahead of the CDR3 end, with the missing end drawn from the germline J gene. V gene TRBV1 combines with J gene TRBJ1-4; D remains ambiguous. CDR3 size: 16 residues. The V gene's germline CDR1 is NSQYPW and CDR2 LRSPGD (reference sequence). Trimming pared 0 bases from V and 0 bases from J, leaving 8 bases between. The CDR3 reads CTCSAEKQLSNERLFF. The CDR3 bases that were read are TGCACCTGCAGTGCAGAAAAACAGCTTTCCAACGAA.

Worth noting for this clone: Germline and genes here are mouse. The CDR3 is cut off 4 residues early in the read; its end comes from the germline J gene. The genes are TRBV13-3 and TRBJ1-2; D may be TRBD1 (6 bases). Per germline, CDR1 NNHDY and CDR2 SYVADS. The CDR3 covers 16 residues. Trimming removed 0 bases at V and 0 bases at J, with 12 bases between. The sequenced part of the CDR3 DNA is TGTGCCAGCAGTGATGCATGGGACAATGCAAACTCC. Protein: CASSDAWDNANS. The CDR3 reads in full as CASSDAWDNANSDYTF.

About this clone: Gene names follow the mouse nomenclature. The read terminates 4 residues ahead of where the CDR3 ends, so the germline J gene completes it. V and J are TRBV13-3 and TRBJ2-5, with TRBD2 matching over 13 bases. CDR3 size: 16 residues. Trimming removed 3 bases from V and 3 bases from J; junction bases left unmatched: 4. Germline V gene data show CDR1 as NNHDY and CDR2 as SYVADS. The chain's CDR3 is CASSGRDWGGQDTQYF. The DNA read from the CDR3 is TGTGCCAGCAGTGGCCGGGACTGGGGGGGACAAGAC.

As regards this clone: The genes and germline here are from mouse. The read ends 4 residues before the CDR3 terminus; that terminus is restored from the germline J gene. The chain recombines TRBV19 with TRBJ2-1; 10 bases agree with TRBD2. In germline, CDR1 is FNHDT, CDR2 SITEND (reference sequence). This CDR3 region has 13 residues. With 9 bases clipped from V and 4 bases from J, the junction kept 4 bases outside the gene matches. The CDR3 bases that were read are TGTGCCATCAGACTGGGGGGATATGCT. Translation: CAIRLGGYA. The full CDR3 reads CAIRLGGYAEQFF. Combining the CDR3 with reference TRBV19 and TRBJ2-1 gives the whole variable domain GGIITQTPKFLIGQEGQKLTLKCQQNFNHDTMYWYRQDSGKGLRLIYYSITENDLQKGDLSEGYDASREKKSSFSLTVTSAQKNEMAVFLCAIRLGGYAEQFFGPGTRLTVL.

This clone was seen a few times. These gene names are mouse names. The DNA ends 4 residues before the CDR3 does, and the rest of the CDR3 is filled in from the germline J gene. The chain employs TRBV13-3 and TRBJ1-1; TRBD1 might be the D (6 bases). CDR3 length equals 13 residues. Per germline, CDR1 NNHDY and CDR2 SYVADS. Trimming took off 4 bases at V and 4 bases at J, with 11 bases between the two ends. The sequenced CDR3 bases are TGTGCCAGCAGTCCCGGGACACTCACA. This translates into CASSPGTLT. The entire CDR3 reads CASSPGTLTEVFF.

This clone has just a few counts. Genes and germline come from the mouse. The read falls 4 residues short of the CDR3 end, and the missing part is taken from the germline J gene. The J gene is TRBJ2-1, the V gene TRBV1, with 8 bases aligning to TRBD2. The CDR3 loop spans 16 amino acids. Germline V gene data show CDR1 as NSQYPW and CDR2 as LRSPGD (reference sequence). V was clipped by 0 bases and J by 6 bases; unmatched bases: 7. The CDR3 DNA, read in part, is TGCACCTGCAGTGCAGATAGTTGGGGGGGATCTGCT. This codes for CTCSADSWGGSA. The CDR3 in its entirety is CTCSADSWGGSAEQFF.

This clone has just a few counts. Mouse germline and gene names are used. The CDR3 extends 4 residues past the end of the read, so its final part is completed from the germline J gene. This chain connects TRBV13-2 to TRBJ2-3, with TRBD2 identical over 7 bases. J lost 0 bases, V lost 0 bases, and 7 bases had no gene match. This CDR3 has 17 amino acids. Germline loops: CDR1 NNHNN, CDR2 SYGAGS (reference sequence). Incomplete CDR3 DNA: TGTGCCAGCGGTGATGCAGCCTGGGGGAGTAGTGCAGAA. Translating it yields CASGDAAWGSSAE. In full, the CDR3 is CASGDAAWGSSAETLYF.

This clone was seen only a few times. The gene names given are mouse names. Sequencing ends 4 residues short of the CDR3 end; the germline J gene provides the rest. Other DNA sequences in this sample translate to the same CDR3. The chain uses TRBV13-3 and TRBJ2-5; weak D call: TRBD1 (6 bases). The germline CDR1 and CDR2 sequences are NNHDY and SYVADS. The CDR3 has 14 amino acids. The DNA read from the CDR3 is TGTGCCAGCAGTGATCCCCAGGGGAGAGAC. Its translation is CASSDPQGRD. The complete CDR3 reads CASSDPQGRDTQYF.

In this sample, this clone turned up a few times. Genes here carry mouse names. The read finishes 4 residues shy of the CDR3 end, and the germline J gene is used to complete it. The chain recombines TRBV19 with TRBJ2-1; 9 bases are shared with TRBD2. V was pared by 5 bases and J by 2 bases, with 2 bases of the junction left unmatched. Germline V gene sequence: CDR1 FNHDT, CDR2 SITEND (reference sequence). The CDR3 is 14 residues long. Partial CDR3 DNA: TGTGCCAGCAGGACTGGGGGATACTATGCT. It is translated as CASRTGGYYA. The full CDR3 protein is CASRTGGYYAEQFF.

This clone was observed many times. Germline and genes here are mouse. The CDR3 goes on 4 residues after the read ends, and that part is filled in from the germline J gene. The chain uses TRBV13-3 and TRBJ2-7; 11 bases line up with TRBD2. V lost 0 bases, J lost 1 base, and 3 bases stayed unmatched. The CDR3 spans 16 residues. From germline, CDR1 is NNHDY and CDR2 SYVADS. CDR3 residues: CASSDAGTGGSYEQYF. The part of the CDR3 DNA that was read is TGTGCCAGCAGTGATGCAGGGACTGGGGGTTCCTAT.

This clone was seen a few times. TCRdb's protein and the DNA translation differ at residue 13; the protein here comes from the DNA. Germline and genes: mouse. The read ends 3 residues early relative to the CDR3; the germline J gene fills the gap. V and J are TRBV1 and TRBJ1-6; 9 bases are shared with TRBD1. TRBJ1-6 is noted as an ORF with a role that remains uncertain. The length of the CDR3 is 16 residues. V was clipped by 0 bases and J by 9 bases; unmatched bases: 6. Germline V gene sequence: CDR1 NSQYPW, CDR2 LRSPGD (reference sequence). CDR3 in amino acids: CTCSADKGQGGSPLYF. The sequenced CDR3 bases are TGCACCTGCAGTGCAGATAAGGGACAGGGAGGTTCGCCC.

This clone was detected only a few times. The gene names given are mouse names. The CDR3 extends 4 residues past the end of the read, so its final part is completed from the germline J gene. This chain connects TRBV13-3 to TRBJ2-3; no firm D call. V was clipped by 4 bases and J by 0 bases, with 12 bases between them. The CDR3 sequence is 15 residues long. In germline, CDR1 is NNHDY, CDR2 SYVADS. CDR3 sequence reads: CASSPQTPSAETLYF. The sequenced part of the CDR3 DNA is TGTGCCAGCAGTCCCCAGACACCTAGTGCAGAA.

This clone came up a few times. Gene names are mouse gene names. The CDR3 end falls 4 residues outside the read, so it is completed with the germline J gene. The genes are TRBV13-3 and TRBJ1-4; the D gene is possibly TRBD1 (5 bases). CDR1 and CDR2 from the germline V gene are NNHDY and SYVADS. CDR3 length equals 13 residues. The DNA read from the CDR3 is TGTGCCAGCAGCCTCTGGGGGGGCGAA. It specifies CASSLWGGE. The full CDR3 protein reads CASSLWGGERLFF.

The sample holds a few counts of this clone. All gene names here are mouse names. Read data end 4 residues before the CDR3 end; the end is taken from the germline J gene. This chain uses TRBV1 with TRBJ2-7; TRBD2 agrees at 11 bases. The CDR3 loop spans 16 amino acids. Looked up from germline, CDR1 is NSQYPW and CDR2 is LRSPGD (reference sequence). J gave up 0 bases and V 1 base, and 2 bases lay outside the gene matches. Partial CDR3 DNA: TGCACCTGCAGTGCAGGCACTGGGGGGGCCTCCTAT. It is translated as CTCSAGTGGASY. The whole CDR3 sequence reads CTCSAGTGGASYEQYF.

To note about this clone: Gene names refer to mouse genes. The CDR3 goes on 4 residues after the read ends, and that part is filled in from the germline J gene. This rearrangement joins TRBV13-2 to TRBJ2-3; 9 positions agree with TRBD2. The CDR3 covers 15 residues. Germline-derived CDR1 and CDR2 are NNHNN and SYGAGS (reference sequence). V lost 2 bases to trimming and J lost 0 bases; unmatched junction nucleotides: 1. CDR3 amino acids: CASGDLGGSAETLYF. The DNA read from the CDR3 is TGTGCCAGCGGTGACCTGGGGGGGAGTGCAGAA.

As for this clone: Any gene name here is a mouse gene name. The CDR3 is cut off 4 residues early in the read; its end comes from the germline J gene. The gene calls are TRBV17 and TRBJ1-4; the match to TRBD1 covers 9 bases. This CDR3 has 15 amino acids. Germline loops: CDR1 MNHDT, CDR2 YYDKIL. The part of the CDR3 DNA that was read is TGTGCTAGCGGCAGACAGGGGGAGAAGGGCGAA. This gives the protein CASGRQGEKGE. The CDR3 in full is CASGRQGEKGERLFF.

Comment on this clone: The germline and genes are mouse ones. Read data end 4 residues before the CDR3 end; the end is taken from the germline J gene. The rearrangement joins TRBV19 to TRBJ2-5; the match to TRBD2 covers 12 bases. This CDR3 contains 15 residues. Per the germline V gene, CDR1 is FNHDT and CDR2 is SITEND (reference sequence). The V gene end was trimmed by 4 bases and the J gene end by 3 bases; junction bases not matched to a gene: 3. The CDR3 reads CASSLTGGAQDTQYF. The sequenced CDR3 bases are TGTGCCAGCAGTTTGACTGGGGGGGCTCAAGAC.